This TCR beta chain comes out of a study of cytomegalovirus exposure and HLA in healthy donors. For the study at large: Earlier findings included approximately 120 million unique TCR beta sequences obtained from some 180 million T cells.

Comment on this clone: Its antigen remains unknown.

This CDR3 spans 17 amino acids. Germline assignment: CDR1 MNHEY and CDR2 SMNVEV (reference sequence). Trimming removed 0 bases from V and 6 bases from J; junction bases left unmatched: 8. Study conclusions and caveats: Among CMV-associated TCR beta chains, most appeared HLA-restricted in a later analysis. Across HLA loci, a later analysis found differing TCR association rates, with DRB1 most and HLA-C fewest.

PCR amplification relied on 60 Vbeta primers (plus 13 Jbeta primers). Assay: immunoSEQ multiplex PCR; the TCRdb copy retains only in-frame clones and omits some. The table lists under 150,000 clones, around 75% of them singletons, with 2.5% to 3.5% in the top ten. The sequenced material came from PBMCs. The source of this sequence is a man under 40 in good health and CMV-seronegative. The chain joins TRBV27 to TRBJ1-6, with 7 bases lining up with TRBD1. The DNA for the CDR3 is TGTGCCAGCAGTTTATCACCCACAGGGGCTAGTAATTCACCCCTCCACTTT. It is translated as CASSLSPTGASNSPLHF.